These T cell receptor beta chains were read from a single sample in a study of blood T cell repertoires in COVID-19. Generated by immunoSEQ multiplex PCR, the TCRdb table keeps only in-frame clones and is missing some. The table includes approximately 110,000 clones, approximately 85% detected once. Input material: peripheral blood. The receptors were gathered from a woman aged 80 or older with COVID-19, enrolled during active disease. Both conserved end residues are part of each CDR3. The D gene is left open where the match is weak. Clone size is shown for a subset of rows, as once, few, many or a class of expanded clone.

TRBV7-2,.,.,TRBJ2-7,TGTGCCAGCAGCCCCCCTGGCGGAGACCTAGAGCAGTACTTC,CASSPPGGDLEQYF
TRBV28,.,.,TRBJ2-1,TGTGCCAGCGTCCGGGGCGGGGCAAGCTCCTACAATGAGCAGTTCTTC,CASVRGGASSYNEQFF
TRBV19,.,.,TRBJ1-1,TGTGCCAGTGCTTGGGGGGTGGACACTGAAGCTTTCTTT,CASAWGVDTEAFF
TRBV15,.,few,TRBJ1-5,TGTGCCACCAGCAGAGATGCAGGGGATATTCAGCCCCAGCATTTT,CATSRDAGDIQPQHF
TRBV10-3,.,.,TRBJ1-5,TGTGCCATCAGTGAGTTTGCCGGGTCGGGGATTAGCAATCAGCCCCAGCATTTT,CAISEFAGSGISNQPQHF
TRBV5-6,.,few,TRBJ1-6,TGTGCCAGCAGCTTGGGCGCGGGTGTTGGATCACCCCTCCACTTT,CASSLGAGVGSPLHF
TRBV29-1,.,.,TRBJ2-3,TGCAGCGTTGCCCGGACCGCGGGAGATACGCAGTATTTT,CSVARTAGDTQYF
TRBV5-1,TRBD2,.,TRBJ2-3,TGCGCCAGCAGCTCCCGACTAGCGGGAGTGGGCACAGATACGCAGTATTTT,CASSSRLAGVGTDTQYF
TRBV15,TRBD1,.,TRBJ1-2,TGTGCCACCAGCGGGGGACAGTCAGGGTATGGCTACACCTTC,CATSGGQSGYGYTF
TRBV4-3,TRBD1,.,TRBJ1-2,TGCGCCAGCAGCCAAGATCCGACAGGGAACTATGGCTACACCTTC,CASSQDPTGNYGYTF